This T cell receptor beta chain was sequenced during a study of blood T cell repertoires in COVID-19. V was cut by 7 bases and J by 4 bases, with 13 bases left in between. CDR1 is WNHNN, CDR2 SYGVQD, per germline (reference sequence). The CDR3 runs 14 residues. Original processing methods: For nucleated cells, counts were estimated from reference gene primer amplification. Some clones are missing from TCRdb's copy, which holds only in-frame ones; the method was immunoSEQ multiplex PCR. From that table come the V and J calls and clone size; the DNA was used to work out D and trimming. The table records 200,000 to 250,000 clones, around 82% of them present only once.

The receptor comes from a woman aged 40 to 49 with acute or convalescent COVID-19. Sequenced: peripheral blood. V usage is TRBV10-1 and J usage is TRBJ2-2; possible D gene TRBD1, 6 bases. The CDR3 sequence is CASMQGTGTGELFF. DNA of the CDR3: TGCGCCAGCATGCAGGGGACGGGCACCGGGGAGCTGTTTTTT.